Listed below are T cell receptor beta chains from one sample, sequenced in a study of PD-L1 blockade in urothelial cancer. Assay: immunoSEQ multiplex PCR; the TCRdb copy retains only in-frame clones and omits some. This sample has approximately 110,000 clones, with approximately 90% found just once. Specimen: PBMCs, collected around atezolizumab (anti-PD-L1) treatment. These receptors all stem from a man aged 60 to 69 with urothelial cancer. Both conserved end residues are part of each CDR3. The order of the fields is clone size, D gene, J gene, V gene, CDR3 DNA, CDR3 protein. A D gene is named only where the DNA matches it firmly. The size entry is marked missing in some rows and otherwise reads once, few, many or a size class.

clone size: .
D gene: TRBD2
J gene: TRBJ2-7
V gene: TRBV7-8
CDR3 DNA: TGTGCCAGCAGCTTAGAATACGGGGGGGAGCAGTACTTC
CDR3 protein: CASSLEYGGEQYF

clone size: .
D gene: TRBD1
J gene: TRBJ2-1
V gene: TRBV18
CDR3 DNA: TGTGCCAGTCACCCCGGGACAGGGTACGGTGAGCAGTTCTTC
CDR3 protein: CASHPGTGYGEQFF

clone size: once
D gene: .
J gene: TRBJ1-1
V gene: TRBV7-2
CDR3 DNA: TGTGCCAGCAGCTTAGCGCTACAGGGTAGGAGGAATACTGAAGCTTTCTTT
CDR3 protein: CASSLALQGRRNTEAFF

clone size: .
D gene: .
J gene: TRBJ2-6
V gene: TRBV5-4
CDR3 DNA: TGTGCCAGCAGCTCCAGTTTCTCTGGGGCCAACGTCCTGACTTTC
CDR3 protein: CASSSSFSGANVLTF

clone size: .
D gene: .
J gene: TRBJ2-7
V gene: TRBV28
CDR3 DNA: TGTGCCAGCAGCTTCTCAGGCACAGCCTACGAGCAGTACTTC
CDR3 protein: CASSFSGTAYEQYF

clone size: .
D gene: TRBD2
J gene: TRBJ2-7
V gene: TRBV19
CDR3 DNA: TGTGCCAGTAGTATTGGGACTAGCGGGAACTACGAGCAGTACTTC
CDR3 protein: CASSIGTSGNYEQYF

clone size: .
D gene: .
J gene: TRBJ2-7
V gene: TRBV7-2
CDR3 DNA: TGTGCCAGCAGCTTAGCCGGGGCCTACGAGCAGTACTTC
CDR3 protein: CASSLAGAYEQYF

clone size: .
D gene: .
J gene: TRBJ1-3
V gene: TRBV4-3
CDR3 DNA: TGCGCCAGCAGCCAAGATAACTCTGGAAACACCATATATTTT
CDR3 protein: CASSQDNSGNTIYF

clone size: few
D gene: .
J gene: TRBJ1-3
V gene: TRBV4-1
CDR3 DNA: TGCGCCAGCAGCCAAGATGAGCGCTCTGGAAACACCATATATTTT
CDR3 protein: CASSQDERSGNTIYF

clone size: .
D gene: .
J gene: TRBJ2-7
V gene: TRBV27
CDR3 DNA: TGTGCCAGCAGTCGAGGGGTCAACAGGGTTGGGGAGCAGTACTTC
CDR3 protein: CASSRGVNRVGEQYF

clone size: .
D gene: TRBD2
J gene: TRBJ2-7
V gene: TRBV28
CDR3 DNA: TGTGCCAGCAGTGAGGGCCCTAGCGGATCCTACGAGCAGTACTTC
CDR3 protein: CASSEGPSGSYEQYF

clone size: .
D gene: TRBD1
J gene: TRBJ1-2
V gene: TRBV7-2
CDR3 DNA: TGTGCCAGCAGCTTCCGGGACAGGGGACGTGGCTACACCTTC
CDR3 protein: CASSFRDRGRGYTF

clone size: .
D gene: .
J gene: TRBJ2-7
V gene: TRBV5-1
CDR3 DNA: TGCGCCAGCAGCTTTGGTCAGACGGGGGAGCAGTACTTC
CDR3 protein: CASSFGQTGEQYF

clone size: .
D gene: TRBD2
J gene: TRBJ2-1
V gene: TRBV28
CDR3 DNA: TGTGCCAGCAGTCCGGGACTAGCGGCCTCCTACAATGAGCAGTTCTTC
CDR3 protein: CASSPGLAASYNEQFF

clone size: .
D gene: .
J gene: TRBJ1-6
V gene: TRBV14
CDR3 DNA: TGTGCCAGCAGCCTACAGGGCAATTCACCCCTCCACTTT
CDR3 protein: CASSLQGNSPLHF

clone size: .
D gene: TRBD2
J gene: TRBJ2-1
V gene: TRBV28
CDR3 DNA: TGTGCCAGCTCGAGTCGAGGGAGGGCCTACAATGAGCAGTTCTTC
CDR3 protein: CASSSRGRAYNEQFF

clone size: .
D gene: TRBD2
J gene: TRBJ2-7
V gene: TRBV11-1
CDR3 DNA: TGTGCCAGCAGCCCGAGGGCTGGCGGGAGGGGCGAGCAGTACTTC
CDR3 protein: CASSPRAGGRGEQYF

clone size: .
D gene: .
J gene: TRBJ2-5
V gene: TRBV7-9
CDR3 DNA: TGTGCCAGCAGCTCCCAGAATCAAGAGACCCAGTACTTC
CDR3 protein: CASSSQNQETQYF

clone size: .
D gene: .
J gene: TRBJ1-1
V gene: TRBV18
CDR3 DNA: TGTGCCAGCTCACCTAGAGGGGGCACTGAAGCTTTCTTT
CDR3 protein: CASSPRGGTEAFF

clone size: .
D gene: .
J gene: TRBJ2-3
V gene: TRBV14
CDR3 DNA: TGTGCCAGCAGCCAAGAGATGGTGGGCGTGCAGTATTTT
CDR3 protein: CASSQEMVGVQYF

clone size: .
D gene: TRBD1
J gene: TRBJ1-4
V gene: TRBV19
CDR3 DNA: TGTGCCAGTAGTATATCGGACAGGGTTAATGAAAAACTGTTTTTT
CDR3 protein: CASSISDRVNEKLFF

clone size: .
D gene: .
J gene: TRBJ2-3
V gene: TRBV21-1
CDR3 DNA: TGTGCCAGCAGCAAAGGTGACTTGCGGGGGGATTCAGATACGCAGTATTTT
CDR3 protein: CASSKGDLRGDSDTQYF

clone size: .
D gene: .
J gene: TRBJ2-3
V gene: TRBV29-1
CDR3 DNA: TGCAGCGTTGGACAGGGCACAGATACGCAGTATTTT
CDR3 protein: CSVGQGTDTQYF

clone size: .
D gene: TRBD1
J gene: TRBJ2-7
V gene: TRBV6-6
CDR3 DNA: TGTGCCAGCAGTTATTGGGGGACAGACATATACGAGCAGTACTTC
CDR3 protein: CASSYWGTDIYEQYF

clone size: once
D gene: .
J gene: TRBJ2-7
V gene: TRBV6-5
CDR3 DNA: TGTGCCAGCAGTTACTCGGGCACTTCCTACGAGCAGTACTTC
CDR3 protein: CASSYSGTSYEQYF

clone size: .
D gene: .
J gene: TRBJ1-3
V gene: TRBV27
CDR3 DNA: TGTGCCAGCAGTTCCAGGGCTACAGGAAACACCATATATTTT
CDR3 protein: CASSSRATGNTIYF

clone size: .
D gene: .
J gene: TRBJ1-5
V gene: TRBV2
CDR3 DNA: TGTGCCAGCAGTGAGGGGTCAGCGGGGAACCAGCCCCAGCATTTT
CDR3 protein: CASSEGSAGNQPQHF

clone size: .
D gene: TRBD2
J gene: TRBJ2-5
V gene: TRBV18
CDR3 DNA: TGTGCCAGCTCACCTACTGGACTAGCGGGGGGGAAGACCCAGTACTTC
CDR3 protein: CASSPTGLAGGKTQYF

clone size: .
D gene: TRBD2
J gene: TRBJ2-7
V gene: TRBV7-2
CDR3 DNA: TGTGCCAGCAGCTTAGTGGGTAGCGGGTACTCCTACGAGCAGTACTTC
CDR3 protein: CASSLVGSGYSYEQYF

clone size: .
D gene: .
J gene: TRBJ2-2
V gene: TRBV10-1
CDR3 DNA: TGCGCCAGCCAAGCGAGGGCCGGGGAGCTGTTTTTT
CDR3 protein: CASQARAGELFF

clone size: .
D gene: TRBD2
J gene: TRBJ2-7
V gene: TRBV10-1
CDR3 DNA: TGCGCCAGCAGCCAACTAGCGGGAGTGGGGGAGCAGTACTTC
CDR3 protein: CASSQLAGVGEQYF

clone size: few
D gene: TRBD1
J gene: TRBJ1-1
V gene: TRBV7-9
CDR3 DNA: TGTGCCAGCAGCTCTAGGGACAGGAACACTGAAGCTTTCTTT
CDR3 protein: CASSSRDRNTEAFF

clone size: .
D gene: .
J gene: TRBJ1-1
V gene: TRBV18
CDR3 DNA: TGTGCCAGCTCACCATTGCCAGGCGACAACACTGAAGCTTTCTTT
CDR3 protein: CASSPLPGDNTEAFF

clone size: .
D gene: .
J gene: TRBJ2-1
V gene: TRBV30
CDR3 DNA: TGTGCCTTGGATACAGGGCTAAATAATGAGCAGTTCTTC
CDR3 protein: CALDTGLNNEQFF

clone size: .
D gene: TRBD1
J gene: TRBJ1-2
V gene: TRBV7-8
CDR3 DNA: TGTGCCAGCAGCTTAGGCCCGGGACAGGGTTATGGCTACACCTTC
CDR3 protein: CASSLGPGQGYGYTF

clone size: .
D gene: .
J gene: TRBJ1-2
V gene: TRBV7-8
CDR3 DNA: TGTGCCAGCAGCTTAGTTGCGGGGTCGGGGTATGGCTACACCTTC
CDR3 protein: CASSLVAGSGYGYTF

clone size: .
D gene: TRBD2
J gene: TRBJ2-6
V gene: TRBV7-9
CDR3 DNA: TGTGCCAGCAGCCCTACCAGGGACTATCGGACTGGGGCCAACGTCCTGACTTTC
CDR3 protein: CASSPTRDYRTGANVLTF

clone size: .
D gene: TRBD1
J gene: TRBJ2-2
V gene: TRBV9
CDR3 DNA: TGTGCCAGCAGCGTAGAACCCAACAGGGGCGGGAACACCGGGGAGCTGTTTTTT
CDR3 protein: CASSVEPNRGGNTGELFF

clone size: .
D gene: TRBD2
J gene: TRBJ2-5
V gene: TRBV29-1
CDR3 DNA: TGCAGCGCCGGGGGACTAGCATCCCAAGAGACCCAGTACTTC
CDR3 protein: CSAGGLASQETQYF